Listed here are 12 T cell receptor beta chains from one sample, sequenced in a study of blood T cell repertoires in COVID-19. This table comes from immunoSEQ multiplex PCR, and its TCRdb copy is limited to in-frame clones, with some not included. The data show 45,000 to 65,000 clones, with approximately 80% seen just once and over 4% held by the top ten. Sequencing was carried out using peripheral blood. Receptor source: a woman aged 55-70 years with acute or convalescent COVID-19.

This clone was observed once. The V and J genes are TRBV3-1 (or the pseudogene TRBV3-2) and TRBJ1-2, with TRBD1 as a possible D gene (5 bases). Looked up from germline, CDR1 is LGHDT and CDR2 is YNNKEL (reference sequence). There are 15 residues in the CDR3. V gave up 2 bases and J gave up 5 bases, with 15 bases separating them. CDR3 residues: CASSQLGRIPYGYTF. The DNA for the CDR3 is TGTGCCAGCAGCCAATTGGGGCGGATCCCATATGGCTACACCTTC.

The genes are TRBV3-1 (or the pseudogene TRBV3-2) and TRBJ2-1, with D possibly being TRBD1 (6 bases). The V gene's germline CDR1 is LGHDT and CDR2 YNNKEL (reference sequence). Between the trimmed V and J ends, which lost 0 bases and 13 bases, there was a span of 13 bases. The CDR3 sequence is 13 residues long. The CDR3 region has the DNA TGTGCCAGCAGCCAAGAAAGGGACACCGGACAGTTCTTC. This encodes CASSQERDTGQFF.

V usage is TRBV3-1 (or the pseudogene TRBV3-2) and J usage is TRBJ2-2; tentative D call: TRBD1 (7 bases). Germline values: CDR1 LGHDT, CDR2 YNNKEL (reference sequence). V lost 1 base, J lost 7 bases, and 16 bases lay in between. The CDR3 sequence is 16 residues long. The CDR3 is CASSQVRRDRVGELFF. The CDR3 nucleotides read TGTGCCAGCAGCCAAGTGAGGCGGGACAGAGTCGGGGAGCTGTTTTTT.

The CDR3 nucleotides read TGTGCCTGGTCCTTGGGGCAGGGCGATAATTCACCCCTCCACTTT. Amino acids: CAWSLGQGDNSPLHF. The V and J genes are TRBV30 and TRBJ1-6; perhaps TRBD1 as D (5 bases). CDR1 is GTSNPN, CDR2 SVGIG, per germline (reference sequence). The CDR3 sequence is 15 residues long. V was cut by 5 bases and J by 5 bases, with 16 bases left in between.

Note on this clone: A read error may produce the germline difference seen at one junction end. The rearrangement uses TRBV7-7 and TRBJ1-6; 9 bases line up with TRBD1. In germline, CDR1 is SSHAT, CDR2 FNYEAQ (reference sequence). The CDR3 loop spans 17 amino acids. CDR3 residues: CASSLEGWGQGNSPLHF. CDR3 nucleotide sequence: TGTGCTAGCAGCTTAGAAGGGTGGGGACAGGGTAATTCACCCCTCCACTTT.

This clone was observed a single time. V usage is TRBV5-1 and J usage is TRBJ2-7; 7 bases align to TRBD1. The CDR3 contains 15 residues. Germline assignment: CDR1 SGHRS and CDR2 YFSETQ. Germline trimming cut 0 bases from V and 4 bases from J; bases unmatched to any gene: 7. CDR3 in DNA: TGCGCCAGCAGCTTGGCCGTAGGGGGCAAGTACGAGCAGTACTTC. Its protein is CASSLAVGGKYEQYF.

The chain links TRBV9 to TRBJ2-5, with 9 bases that match TRBD1. CDR3 length: 15 amino acids. V was pared by 4 bases and J by 0 bases, with 4 bases of the junction left unmatched. Germline loops: CDR1 SGDLS, CDR2 YYNGEE. The CDR3 DNA sequence: TGTGCCAGCAGCCCCGGGACAGGGTACCAAGAGACCCAGTACTTC. It codes for CASSPGTGYQETQYF.

The V gene is TRBV4-1, the J gene TRBJ2-1; 9 bases map to TRBD1. CDR1 and CDR2 (germline): MGHRA, YSYEKL. This CDR3 is 17 amino acids long. V trimming: 0 bases; J trimming: 8 bases; junction bases outside the gene matches: 11. The CDR3 region has the DNA TGCGCCAGCAGCCAAGATCTTTGGGACAGGGCAACGGATGAGCAGTTCTTC. Encoded protein: CASSQDLWDRATDEQFF.

A few counts support this clone. This chain links TRBV5-1 with TRBJ1-1; 8 nucleotides align to TRBD1. The CDR3 loop spans 16 amino acids. Germline-derived CDR1 and CDR2 are SGHRS and YFSETQ. The trim removed 0 bases at V and 0 bases at J, leaving 4 bases unmatched. The CDR3 loop reads CASSLDGQGLNTEAFF. CDR3 bases: TGCGCCAGCAGCTTGGATGGACAGGGCCTGAACACTGAAGCTTTCTTT. Full variable domain (remainder filled in from reference TRBV5-1 and TRBJ1-1): KAGVTQTPRYLIKTRGQQVTLSCSPISGHRSVSWYQQTPGQGLQFLFEYFSETQRNKGNFPGRFSGRQFSNSRSEMNVSTLELGDSALYLCASSLDGQGLNTEAFFGQGTRLTVV.

This clone is a singleton in its sample. The gene calls are TRBV6-5 and TRBJ1-6, with 7 bases lining up with TRBD1. The J segment lost 7 bases and the V segment lost 9 bases, leaving 6 bases of the junction unmatched. Looked up from germline, CDR1 is MNHEY and CDR2 is SVGAGI. The CDR3 contains 13 residues. CDR3 nucleotides: TGTGCCAGTTGGGGACAGAAAAATTCACCCCTCCACTTT. Protein: CASWGQKNSPLHF.

This rearrangement joins TRBV4-1 to TRBJ1-2; D is undetermined. Trimming pared 0 bases from V and 11 bases from J, leaving 10 bases between. The germline V gene encodes CDR1 MGHRA and CDR2 YSYEKL. CDR3 size: 12 residues. The CDR3 DNA follows: TGCGCCAGCAGCCAAGAGAGCGGGCCTTACACCTTC. Its protein is CASSQESGPYTF.

The chain employs TRBV14 and TRBJ2-3; 8 bases match TRBD2. The CDR3 runs to 15 residues. V lost 1 base and J lost 10; bases outside the gene matches: 10. Germline V lookup: CDR1 SGHDN, CDR2 FVKESK. The DNA of the CDR3 is TGTGCCAGCAGCCAAGTAACCGGGACTAGAAGTCCGCAGTATTTT. Amino acids: CASSQVTGTRSPQYF.